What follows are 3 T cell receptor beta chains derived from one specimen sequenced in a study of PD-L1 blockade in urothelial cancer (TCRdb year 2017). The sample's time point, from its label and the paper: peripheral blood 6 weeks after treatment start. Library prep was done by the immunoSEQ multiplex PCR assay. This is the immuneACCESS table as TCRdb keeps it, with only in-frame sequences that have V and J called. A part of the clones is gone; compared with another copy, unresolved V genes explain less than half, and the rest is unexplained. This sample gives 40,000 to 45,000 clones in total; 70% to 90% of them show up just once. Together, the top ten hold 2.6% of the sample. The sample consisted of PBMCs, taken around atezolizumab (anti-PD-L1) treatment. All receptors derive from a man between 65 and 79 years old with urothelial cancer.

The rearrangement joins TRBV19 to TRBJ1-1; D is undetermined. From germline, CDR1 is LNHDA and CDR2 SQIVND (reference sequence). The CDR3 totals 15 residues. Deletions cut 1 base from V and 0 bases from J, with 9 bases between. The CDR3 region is CASSIGEQLNTEAFF. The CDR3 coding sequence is TGTGCCAGTAGTATAGGCGAACAGTTGAACACTGAAGCTTTCTTT.

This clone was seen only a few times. CDR3 region: CASGGGGTDHYNEQFF. Here the CDR3 DNA reads TGTGCCAGCGGGGGCGGAGGGACAGATCACTACAATGAGCAGTTCTTC. The chain carries TRBV2 and TRBJ2-1; TRBD1 might be the D (7 bases). From germline, CDR1 is SNHLY and CDR2 FYNNEI. This CDR3 has 16 amino acids. Trimming left V 8 bases short and J 3 bases short, with 20 bases between. Drawing the rest from reference TRBV2 and TRBJ2-1, the complete variable domain is EPEVTQTPSHQVTQMGQEVILRCVPISNHLYFYWYRQILGQKVEFLVSFYNNEISEKSEIFDDQFSVERPDGSNFTLKIRSTKLEDSAMYFCASGGGGTDHYNEQFFGPGTRLTVL.

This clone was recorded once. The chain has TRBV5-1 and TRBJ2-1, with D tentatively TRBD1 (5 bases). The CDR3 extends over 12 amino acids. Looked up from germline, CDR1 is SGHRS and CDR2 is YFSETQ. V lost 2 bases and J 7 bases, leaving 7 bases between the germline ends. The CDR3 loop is CASSLSGNEQFF. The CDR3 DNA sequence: TGCGCCAGCAGCTTATCAGGGAATGAGCAGTTCTTC.